A single sample gave rise to the 12 T cell receptor beta chains below, sequenced in a study of cytomegalovirus exposure and HLA in healthy donors. Researchers ran the PCR with 60 Vbeta and 13 Jbeta primers. Profiled with immunoSEQ multiplex PCR; TCRdb holds only in-frame clones, not every one. Here the sample spans hundreds of thousands of clones, 60% to 85% being singletons. The sequenced sample consisted of PBMCs. The source of these receptors is a man in his forties or fifties in good health and CMV-seronegative.

The V call is TRBV5-4, the J call TRBJ1-1; D remains ambiguous. CDR1 is SGHNT and CDR2 is YYREEE in the germline V gene (reference sequence). The CDR3 is 14 residues long. V was clipped by 4 bases and J by 0 bases, with 10 bases between them. The CDR3 DNA reads TGTGCCAGCAGCCCTAGACCGATGAACACTGAAGCTTTCTTT. It encodes CASSPRPMNTEAFF.

V is TRBV6-6 and J is TRBJ1-1; unclear D gene. Trimming shortened V by 5 bases and J by 0 bases, and 13 bases separated the two germline ends. Germline CDR1 MNHNY, CDR2 SVGAGI (reference sequence). The CDR3 has 15 amino acids. In nucleotides, the CDR3 is TGTGCCAGCAGTCGACTAGATTCGGTGAACACTGAAGCTTTCTTT. It yields the protein CASSRLDSVNTEAFF.

The rearrangement uses TRBV27 and TRBJ1-1; no clear D. This CDR3 is built from 12 residues. CDR1 is MNHEY, CDR2 SMNVEV, per germline (reference sequence). The V end was cut by 5 bases, the J end by 8 bases, with 12 bases between. As DNA, the CDR3 is TGTGCCAGCAGTCACGAGCCCCCGGAAGCTTTCTTT. Protein product: CASSHEPPEAFF.

The chain has TRBV6-5 and TRBJ1-3; D possibly corresponds to TRBD1 (5 bases). This CDR3 contains 14 residues. V was cut by 4 bases and J by 3 bases, with 10 bases left in between. Germline CDR1 and CDR2: MNHEY and SVGAGI. In nucleotides, the CDR3 is TGTGCCAGCAGTTCGCTAGGGGTTGGAAACACCATATATTTT. This gives the protein CASSSLGVGNTIYF.

The V call is TRBV28, the J call TRBJ2-7; possible D gene TRBD1, 6 bases. Per the germline V gene, CDR1 is MDHEN and CDR2 is SYDVKM. The CDR3 spans 13 residues. Trimming stripped 7 bases from V and 5 bases from J, with 15 bases between. CDR3 protein: CASTNRVGNEQYF. The CDR3 coding sequence is TGTGCCAGCACCAACAGGGTAGGGAACGAGCAGTACTTC.

V is TRBV9 and J is TRBJ2-2; 7 nucleotides line up with TRBD2. This CDR3 contains 13 residues. Per germline, CDR1 SGDLS and CDR2 YYNGEE. The V and J ends lost 4 bases and 5 bases, in that order; junction bases with no gene match: 2. DNA of the CDR3: TGTGCCAGCAGCCGCGGGGGAACCGGGGAGCTGTTTTTT. Translation: CASSRGGTGELFF.

The chain links TRBV4-1 to TRBJ1-1; D is undetermined. The CDR3 is 15 amino acids. CDR1 and CDR2 from the germline V gene are MGHRA and YSYEKL. Between the trimmed V and J ends, which lost 1 base and 11 bases, there was a span of 20 bases. Written as DNA, the CDR3 is TGCGCCAGCAGCCAAGTGCCGGGGATGGATTTTTCGGCTTTCTTT. Protein: CASSQVPGMDFSAFF.

The rearrangement links TRBV9 to TRBJ2-5, with 11 positions matching TRBD2. The CDR3 contains 16 residues. The junction had 6 bases not matched to a gene; V was cut back by 0 bases and J by 5 bases. In germline, CDR1 is SGDLS, CDR2 YYNGEE. CDR3 DNA: TGTGCCAGCAGCGTAGAGGATAGCGGGGGGGAGGAGACCCAGTACTTC. Protein: CASSVEDSGGEETQYF.

The chain uses TRBV25-1 and TRBJ1-1; no firm D call. The germline V and J ends were trimmed by 9 bases and 1 base, with 12 bases remaining between them. The CDR3 length is 13 residues. Per the germline V gene, CDR1 is MGHDK and CDR2 is SYGVNS. The CDR3 DNA sequence: TGTGCCAGTACAACCAAGTCGAACACTGAAGCTTTCTTT. This translates into CASTTKSNTEAFF.

The chain uses TRBV19 and TRBJ2-2, with 12 nucleotides matching TRBD2. There are 20 residues in the CDR3. Per the germline V gene, CDR1 is LNHDA and CDR2 is SQIVND (reference sequence). The V segment lost 3 bases and the J segment 0 bases; nucleotides outside the gene matches: 11. In DNA form, the CDR3 reads TGTGCCAGTAGTATCGGGACTAGCGGGTGGGGGGTCGCGAACACCGGGGAGCTGTTTTTT. This encodes CASSIGTSGWGVANTGELFF.

The chain recombines TRBV18 with TRBJ1-5, with TRBD1 identical over 7 bases. V lost 5 bases, J lost 3 bases, and 4 bases stayed unmatched. Germline V gene data show CDR1 as KGHSH and CDR2 as LQKENI. This CDR3 contains 14 residues. The CDR3 loop is CASSTQGPNQPQHF. The CDR3 DNA sequence: TGTGCCAGCTCAACACAGGGGCCCAATCAGCCCCAGCATTTT.

This chain connects TRBV5-4 to TRBJ2-1; possibly TRBD1 for D (6 bases). CDR1 and CDR2 (germline): SGHNT, YYREEE (reference sequence). The ends were cut back, 0 bases at V and 8 bases at J, with 12 bases in the middle. CDR3 size: 14 residues. DNA for the CDR3: TGTGCCAGCAGCTTGGAACAGGGCGTTCATGAGCAGTTCTTC. As protein: CASSLEQGVHEQFF.